This T cell receptor (beta chain) was captured in a study of memory CD4+ T cells and cytomegalovirus serostatus (dated by TCRdb to between 2019 and 2020). Regarding the study in general: The cohort included roughly 33 healthy adults from Belgium, of whom 9 were CMV seropositive and 24 were CMV seronegative. The study sequenced CD4+ memory TCRbeta repertoires of a Belgian cohort with known cytomegalovirus serostatus to replicate a published TCR-based CMV serostatus classifier.

Points on this clone: The antigen this receptor binds is unknown. No per-base quality is available; no much larger clone lies one base away.

The Quick-DNA Microprep Kit was used to extract genomic DNA from the sorted cells. Amplification of TCRbeta DNA was done with the immunoSEQ hsTCRbeta kit, following the protocol from the manufacturer. TCRbeta libraries were sequenced on an Illumina MiSeq instrument. The authors processed their data as follows. Following removal of out-of-frame sequences, approximately 2.1 million distinct TCRbeta sequences were retained, with an average of roughly 70,000 per individual. Each individual was scored according to the count of 164 previously reported CMV-associated TCRbeta sequences and the total productive distinct TCRbeta count. A beta-binomial model was reimplemented in Python, and random forests from scikit-learn, run with default parameters, were trained on data from the US cohort. Classifier performance on the Belgian cohort was summarized as median AUC with percentile confidence intervals over 10,000 bootstrap iterations. TCRdb carries this immuneACCESS record with in-frame sequences only. Its versions omit some clonotypes, under half of them owing to an unresolved V gene in the studies checked, with the rest unexplained. The V and J calls and clone size come from that table; D and trimming were worked out from the DNA. Across this sample there are 50,000 to 65,000 clones, with approximately 80% seen only once. Nearly 0.9% of the sample lies in the top ten.

The CDR3 starts with the cysteine, ends with the phenylalanine, and has 15 residues. The kept DNA is CDR3 alone, 45 bases in frame from the first base. Trimmed from V: 6 bases; trimmed from J: 3 bases; junction bases lacking a gene match: 7. CDR1 and CDR2, per the germline V gene, are SGHRS and YFSETQ. Single viable CD3+CD4+CD8-CD45RO+ cells were sorted as memory CD4+ T cells on a FACSAria II. CMV serostatus was determined with a Roche Elecsys assay detecting serum IgG against CMV pp150, pp28, p38 and p52. Once the samples were thawed, total CD4+ T cells were enriched through positive selection using CD4 magnetic microbeads. The samples came from a different study that was designed specifically to examine the CD4+ T cell memory repertoire. Peripheral blood mononuclear cells were isolated and cryopreserved according to standard operating procedures, and serum was stored at -80 degrees C. The staining relied on CD3-PerCP (BW264/56), CD4-APC (RPA-T4), CD45RO-PE (UCHT1) and CD8-Pacific Orange (3B5) antibodies, and Sytox blue was used to exclude non-viable cells.

Findings and caveats that apply to the study as a whole: Results were interpreted as suggesting that the CMV-associated TCR signature is largely present in the CD4+ memory repertoire. Among the 160 or so previously reported CMV-associated TCRbeta sequences, over 65 showed up in the CD4+ memory repertoires, with each one found in between one and five individuals. For predicting CMV serostatus, the median bootstrapped AUC was approximately 0.95 using the original framework and around 0.9 using a US-trained random forest. Only CD4+CD45RO+ memory cells were sequenced, in contrast to the original study, which included naive and memory CD4+ and CD8+ populations. A median bootstrapped AUC of about 0.95 with a 95% CI of 0.76-1.00 was achieved on the Belgian cohort by the original-framework classifier.

This clonotype was sampled from an adult in good health and CMV-seronegative. The sequence joins TRBV5-1 to TRBJ2-5; TRBD2 fits 11 bases in the junction. The sequencing input was memory CD4+ T cells from blood. This receptor carries the CDR3 CASTVAGGKKETQYF. The DNA is as follows: TGCGCCAGCACGGTAGCGGGAGGGAAAAAAGAGACCCAGTACTTC.